The 10 T cell receptor beta chains reported below all come from one sample, sequenced in a study of blood T cell repertoires in COVID-19. Measured with immunoSEQ multiplex PCR; TCRdb has only the in-frame clones, and not every one. The top ten clones hold 10% of a sample with about 120,000 clones, 70% to 90% of them seen once. Source material: peripheral blood. Source of these receptors: a man between 50 and 59 years old with acute or convalescent COVID-19.

The table lists this clone with a few counts. The V call is TRBV9, the J call TRBJ1-5; the D is unclear. The CDR3 extends over 13 amino acids. Germline lookup yields CDR1 SGDLS and CDR2 YYNGEE. With 0 bases removed from V and 7 bases from J, the gap between germline ends came to 8 bases. DNA for the CDR3: TGTGCCAGCAGCGTAGAACCGGGGCAGCCCCAGCATTTT. Its translation: CASSVEPGQPQHF.

V is TRBV5-1 and J is TRBJ2-5; 10 bases are shared with TRBD2. This CDR3 is built from 16 residues. Losses at the gene ends were 4 bases for V and 2 bases for J; bases not matched to a gene: 8. Germline values: CDR1 SGHRS, CDR2 YFSETQ. In DNA form, the CDR3 reads TGCGCCAGCAGCACCTTTCTAGCGGGGGTTCAAGAGACCCAGTACTTC. It is translated as CASSTFLAGVQETQYF.

The V gene is TRBV5-1, the J gene TRBJ1-1, with D uncertain. The length of the CDR3 is 13 residues. The V end lost 0 bases, the J end lost 10 bases, and 13 bases lay between the germline ends. Looked up from germline, CDR1 is SGHRS and CDR2 is YFSETQ. CDR3 protein: CASSLVDNGGAFF. Written as DNA, the CDR3 is TGCGCCAGCAGCTTGGTAGACAACGGTGGAGCTTTCTTT.

The chain recombines TRBV5-1 with TRBJ2-7, with TRBD2 matching 8 bases. J lost 2 bases, V lost 2 bases, and 6 bases had no gene match. This CDR3 comprises 15 residues. The germline gives CDR1 SGHRS, CDR2 YFSETQ. The chain's CDR3 is CASSFQGSGAYEQYF. The CDR3 DNA reads TGCGCCAGCAGCTTCCAAGGTAGCGGGGCCTACGAGCAGTACTTC.

The chain employs TRBV28 and TRBJ1-3; D gene uncertain. Trimming stripped 7 bases from V and 8 bases from J, with 24 bases between. The CDR3 length is 16 residues. Germline loops: CDR1 MDHEN, CDR2 SYDVKM. The CDR3 DNA sequence: TGTGCCAGCACTAACCCCCGGGTATCGGGGTTACACACCATATATTTT. Protein product: CASTNPRVSGLHTIYF.

The CDR3: CASSLKLSGGRSGYTF. The CDR3 region has the DNA TGTGCCAGCAGCTTAAAGCTCTCGGGGGGCAGGTCTGGCTACACCTTC. V and J are TRBV5-4 and TRBJ1-2; D may be TRBD1 (6 bases). V lost 2 bases and J lost 7, with 21 bases in between. Germline CDR1 and CDR2: SGHNT and YYREEE (reference sequence). There are 16 residues in the CDR3.

The chain is built from TRBV7-6 and TRBJ2-2; 8 bases align to TRBD1. CDR1 and CDR2 from the germline V gene are SGHVS and FNYEAQ. J gave up 0 bases and V 4 bases, and 4 bases lay outside the gene matches. The CDR3 has 16 amino acids. CDR3 region: CASSYQTGANTGELFF. In nucleotides, the CDR3 is TGTGCCAGCAGCTATCAGACAGGGGCGAACACCGGGGAGCTGTTTTTT.

A single count supports this clone. The chain employs TRBV6-5 and TRBJ2-7; D may be TRBD2 (6 bases). The CDR3 is 13 amino acids. CDR1 is MNHEY, CDR2 SVGAGI, per germline. Between the trimmed V and J ends, which lost 10 bases and 5 bases, there was a span of 18 bases. This CDR3 reads CATLDLSGDEQYF. The CDR3 nucleotides are TGTGCCACCCTCGACCTTTCGGGAGACGAGCAGTACTTC.

The genes are TRBV9 and TRBJ2-7; no firm D call. Germline CDR1 reads SGDLS; CDR2 reads YYNGEE. V dropped 5 bases and J dropped 2 bases, with 8 bases sitting between them. CDR3 length equals 12 residues. This CDR3 is CASSRSAYEQYF. The DNA of the CDR3 is TGTGCCAGCAGTAGAAGCGCCTACGAGCAGTACTTC.

The chain recombines TRBV7-2 with TRBJ2-3; D might be TRBD2 (5 bases). This CDR3 is built from 14 residues. Trimming removed 5 bases at V and 10 bases at J, with 19 bases between. Germline assignment: CDR1 SGHTA and CDR2 FQGNSA. CDR3 sequence (DNA): TGTGCCAGCAGCCGGAGGACTCAACTCCCCTCGCAGTATTTT. Amino acid sequence: CASSRRTQLPSQYF.